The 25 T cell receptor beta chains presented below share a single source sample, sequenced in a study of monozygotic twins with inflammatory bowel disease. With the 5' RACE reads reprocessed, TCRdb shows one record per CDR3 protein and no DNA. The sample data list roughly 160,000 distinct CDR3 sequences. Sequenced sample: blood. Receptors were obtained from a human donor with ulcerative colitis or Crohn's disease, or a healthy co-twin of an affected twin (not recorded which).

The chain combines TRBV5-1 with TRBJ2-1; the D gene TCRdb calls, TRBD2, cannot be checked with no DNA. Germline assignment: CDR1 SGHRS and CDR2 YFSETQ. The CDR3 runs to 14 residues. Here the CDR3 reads CASSFIGGGNEQFF.

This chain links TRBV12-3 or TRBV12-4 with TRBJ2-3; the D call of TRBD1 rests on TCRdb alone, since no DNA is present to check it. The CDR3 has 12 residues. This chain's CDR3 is CASSPEGTRQYF.

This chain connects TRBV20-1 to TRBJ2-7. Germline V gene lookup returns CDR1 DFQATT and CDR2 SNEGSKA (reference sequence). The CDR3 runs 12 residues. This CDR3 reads CSAGTSSYEQYF.

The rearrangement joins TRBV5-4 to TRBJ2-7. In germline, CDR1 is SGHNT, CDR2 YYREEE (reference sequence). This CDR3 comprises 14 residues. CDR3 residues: CAGLYPEGLYEQYF.

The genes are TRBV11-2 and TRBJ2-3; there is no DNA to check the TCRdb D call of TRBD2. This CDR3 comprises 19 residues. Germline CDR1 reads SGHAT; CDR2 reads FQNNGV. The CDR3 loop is CASSLDLLPLAVGTDTQYF.

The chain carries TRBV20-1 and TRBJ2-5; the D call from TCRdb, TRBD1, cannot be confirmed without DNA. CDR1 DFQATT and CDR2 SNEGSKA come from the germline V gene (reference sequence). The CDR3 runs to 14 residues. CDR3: CSARGSGTGETQYF.

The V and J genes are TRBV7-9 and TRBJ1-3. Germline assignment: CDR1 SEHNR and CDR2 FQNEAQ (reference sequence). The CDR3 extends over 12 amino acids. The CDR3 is CASTADGSTIYF.

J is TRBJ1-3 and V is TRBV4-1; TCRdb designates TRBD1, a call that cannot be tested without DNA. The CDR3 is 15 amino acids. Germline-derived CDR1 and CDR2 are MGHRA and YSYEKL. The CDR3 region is CASSRGQGTGNTIYF.

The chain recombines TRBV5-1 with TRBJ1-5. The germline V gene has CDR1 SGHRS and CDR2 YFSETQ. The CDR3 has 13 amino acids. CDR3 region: CASSFGPSQPQHF.

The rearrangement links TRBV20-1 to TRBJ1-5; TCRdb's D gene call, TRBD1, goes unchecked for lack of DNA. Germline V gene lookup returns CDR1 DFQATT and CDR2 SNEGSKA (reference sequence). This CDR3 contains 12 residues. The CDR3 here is CSAGQGNQPQHF.

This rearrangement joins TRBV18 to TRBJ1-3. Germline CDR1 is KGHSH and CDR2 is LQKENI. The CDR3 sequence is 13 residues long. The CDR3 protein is CASSRERADTIYF.

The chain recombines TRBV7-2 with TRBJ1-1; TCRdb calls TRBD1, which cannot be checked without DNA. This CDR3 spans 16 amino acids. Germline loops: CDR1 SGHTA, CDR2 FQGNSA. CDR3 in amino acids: CASSLGGLGADTEAFF.

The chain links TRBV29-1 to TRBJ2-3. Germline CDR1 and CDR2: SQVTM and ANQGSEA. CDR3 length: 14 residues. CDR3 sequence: CSVGYKASTDTQYF.

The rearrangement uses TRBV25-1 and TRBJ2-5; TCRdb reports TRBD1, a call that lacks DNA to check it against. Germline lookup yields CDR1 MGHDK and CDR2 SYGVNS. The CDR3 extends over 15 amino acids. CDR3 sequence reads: CASSAGTGGAETQYF.

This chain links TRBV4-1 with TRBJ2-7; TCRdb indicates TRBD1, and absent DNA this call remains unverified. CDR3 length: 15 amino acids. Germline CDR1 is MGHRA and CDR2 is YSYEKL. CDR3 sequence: CASSLLTGGFDEQYF.

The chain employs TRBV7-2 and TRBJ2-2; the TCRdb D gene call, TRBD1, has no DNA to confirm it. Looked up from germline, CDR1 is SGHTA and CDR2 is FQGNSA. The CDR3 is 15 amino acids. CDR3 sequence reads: CASSRGPAATGELFF.

The CDR3: CSARDRGRGISPLHF. This chain links TRBV20-1 with TRBJ1-6; the TCRdb D gene call, TRBD1, has no DNA to confirm it. The CDR3 contains 15 residues. Per germline, CDR1 DFQATT and CDR2 SNEGSKA (reference sequence).

The CDR3 is CASSFSPGQGVREQYF. The chain carries TRBV12-3 or TRBV12-4 and TRBJ2-7; TCRdb designates TRBD1, a call that cannot be tested without DNA. There are 16 residues in the CDR3.

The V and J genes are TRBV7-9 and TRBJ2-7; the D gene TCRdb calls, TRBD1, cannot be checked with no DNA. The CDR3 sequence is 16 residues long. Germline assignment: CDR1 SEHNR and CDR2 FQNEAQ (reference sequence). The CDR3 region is CASSDTGTLRGYEQYF. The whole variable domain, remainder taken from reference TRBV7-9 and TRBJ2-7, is DTGVSQNPRHKITKRGQNVTFRCDPISEHNRLYWYRQTLGQGPEFLTYFQNEAQLEKSRLLSDRFSAERPKGSFSTLEIQRTEQGDSAMYLCASSDTGTLRGYEQYFGPGTRLTVT.

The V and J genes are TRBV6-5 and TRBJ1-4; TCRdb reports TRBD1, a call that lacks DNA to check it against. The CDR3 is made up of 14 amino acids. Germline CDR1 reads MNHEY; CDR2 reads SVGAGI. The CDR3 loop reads CASSLGLTNEKLFF.

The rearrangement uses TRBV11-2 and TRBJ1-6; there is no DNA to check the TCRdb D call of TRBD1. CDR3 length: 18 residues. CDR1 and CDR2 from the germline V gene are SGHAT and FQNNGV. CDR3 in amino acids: CASSLTPPSTGDNSPLHF.

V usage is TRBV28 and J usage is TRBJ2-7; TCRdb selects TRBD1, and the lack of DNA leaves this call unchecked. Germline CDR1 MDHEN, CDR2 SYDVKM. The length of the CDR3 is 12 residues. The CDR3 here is CASGTGGSGQYF.

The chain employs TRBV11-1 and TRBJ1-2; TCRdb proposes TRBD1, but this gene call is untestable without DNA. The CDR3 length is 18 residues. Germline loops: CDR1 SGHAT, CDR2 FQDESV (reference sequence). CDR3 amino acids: CASRSSFNTRGANYGYTF.

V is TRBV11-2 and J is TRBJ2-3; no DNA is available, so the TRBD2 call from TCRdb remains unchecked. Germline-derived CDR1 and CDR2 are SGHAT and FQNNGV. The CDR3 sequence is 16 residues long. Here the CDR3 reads CASSFQLAGSTDTQYF.

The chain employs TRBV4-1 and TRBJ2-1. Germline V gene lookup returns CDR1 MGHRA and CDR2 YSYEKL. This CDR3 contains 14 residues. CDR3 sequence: CASSQDAAYNEQFF.